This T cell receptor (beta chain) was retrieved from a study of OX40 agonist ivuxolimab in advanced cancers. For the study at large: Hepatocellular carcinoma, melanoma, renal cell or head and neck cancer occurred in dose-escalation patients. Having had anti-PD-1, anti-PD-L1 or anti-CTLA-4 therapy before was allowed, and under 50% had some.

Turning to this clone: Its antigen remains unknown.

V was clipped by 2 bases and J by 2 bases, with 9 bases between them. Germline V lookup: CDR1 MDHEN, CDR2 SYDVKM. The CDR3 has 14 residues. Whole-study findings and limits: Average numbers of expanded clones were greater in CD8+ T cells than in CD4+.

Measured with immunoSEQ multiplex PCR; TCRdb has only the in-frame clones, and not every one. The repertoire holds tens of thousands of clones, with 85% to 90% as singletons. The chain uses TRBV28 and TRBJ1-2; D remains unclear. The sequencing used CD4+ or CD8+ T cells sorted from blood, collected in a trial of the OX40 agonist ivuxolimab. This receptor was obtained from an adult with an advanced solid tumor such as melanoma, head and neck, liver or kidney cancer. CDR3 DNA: TGTGCCAGCAGTTTAGGGTCCGGGAACTATGGCTACACCTTC. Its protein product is CASSLGSGNYGYTF.